This entry lists 27 T cell receptor beta chains sequenced from one sample in a study of T cell responses to AZD1222 COVID-19 vaccine (dated by TCRdb to the early 2020s). The sample's time point label is to be understood as: about 28 days (+/-7) after the second vaccine dose. The library was obtained by the immunoSEQ multiplex PCR assay. Held by TCRdb, this immuneACCESS table contains in-frame sequences only and omits some clones. Under half of the omission traces to an unresolved V gene where checked; the cause of the rest is unknown. This sample lists approximately 150,000 clones; more than 75% were detected once. The ten top clones hold approximately 4.5% of the sample. The material was peripheral blood, obtained 28 days after the second AZD1222 dose. All receptors come from an adult who received the AZD1222 COVID-19 vaccine.

The chain is built from TRBV6-5 and TRBJ1-1, with D uncertain. In germline, CDR1 is MNHEY, CDR2 SVGAGI. V was shortened by 6 bases and J by 1 base, with 6 bases between the two germline ends. The CDR3 runs 12 residues. CDR3 sequence reads: CASRKPNTEAFF. The CDR3 nucleotides are TGTGCCAGCAGGAAGCCGAACACTGAAGCTTTCTTT.

The rearrangement links TRBV21-1 to TRBJ2-1; the table's D call TRBD2 went unverified against the DNA. TRBV21-1 is noted as a pseudogene. This CDR3 comprises 17 residues. In DNA, the CDR3 is TGTGCCAGCAGTCGGGGTTGGGCTGGGGAACCGTACAATGAGCAGTTCTTC. Encoded protein: CASSRGWAGEPYNEQFF.

J is TRBJ1-4 and V is TRBV2, with D tentatively TRBD1 (5 bases). The germline V and J ends were trimmed by 10 bases and 10 bases, with 19 bases remaining between them. The CDR3 extends over 13 amino acids. Germline V gene data show CDR1 as SNHLY and CDR2 as FYNNEI. The CDR3 loop is CATRRDGEGKLFF. Here the CDR3 DNA reads TGTGCCACGAGGAGGGACGGGGAGGGAAAACTGTTTTTT.

V is TRBV5-4 and J is TRBJ1-6; D call uncertain. The CDR3 is 14 amino acids. CDR1 and CDR2 (germline): SGHNT, YYREEE (reference sequence). V dropped 0 bases and J dropped 7 bases, with 8 bases sitting between them. The chain's CDR3 is CASSLDSSNSPLHF. CDR3 in DNA: TGTGCCAGCAGCTTGGACAGCTCGAATTCACCCCTCCACTTT. The full variable domain, rest sourced from reference TRBV5-4 and TRBJ1-6, is ETGVTQSPTHLIKTRGQQVTLRCSSQSGHNTVSWYQQALGQGPQFIFQYYREEENGRGNFPPRFSGLQFPNYSSELNVNALELDDSALYLCASSLDSSNSPLHFGNGTRLTVT.

This sequence joins TRBV6-5 and TRBJ1-1; the D is unclear. V was clipped by 7 bases and J by 6 bases, with 12 bases between them. The CDR3 consists of 12 residues. From germline, CDR1 is MNHEY and CDR2 SVGAGI. The CDR3 bases are TGTGCCAGCAATCCGGGATTCCCTGAAGCTTTCTTT. It specifies CASNPGFPEAFF.

This chain links TRBV2 with TRBJ1-1; D unclear. Trimming shortened V by 8 bases and J by 10 bases, and 20 bases separated the two germline ends. Germline V gene data show CDR1 as SNHLY and CDR2 as FYNNEI. CDR3 length: 13 amino acids. The DNA of the CDR3 is TGTGCCAGCGCGGTAGAGGGCCACGGGCCAGCTTTCTTT. Its protein is CASAVEGHGPAFF.

The table lists this clone with a count of one. This chain links TRBV7-8 with TRBJ1-2; D is unresolved. V lost 8 bases, J lost 8 bases, and 12 bases lay in between. Germline V gene data show CDR1 as SGHVS and CDR2 as FQNEAQ. The CDR3 runs to 11 residues. The CDR3 nucleotides read TGTGCCAGCGGCCCCGGCGTGGGCTACACCTTC. Encoded protein: CASGPGVGYTF.

This clone was seen once. The chain carries TRBV5-6 and TRBJ2-5; D call uncertain. Germline CDR1 and CDR2: SGHDT and YYEEEE. V lost 2 bases and J lost 7, with 12 bases in between. CDR3 length equals 13 residues. DNA for the CDR3: TGTGCCAGCAGCTTAGAGACTTCGGGGACCCAGTACTTC. It yields the protein CASSLETSGTQYF. The variable domain in full, with the rest retrieved from reference TRBV5-6 and TRBJ2-5, is DAGVTQSPTHLIKTRGQQVTLRCSPKSGHDTVSWYQQALGQGPQFIFQYYEEEERQRGNFPDRFSGHQFPNYSSELNVNALLLGDSALYLCASSLETSGTQYFGPGTRLLVL.

The genes are TRBV15 and TRBJ2-3, with TRBD1 matching 9 bases. V was pared by 3 bases and J by 3 bases, with 13 bases of the junction left unmatched. Per the germline V gene, CDR1 is LNHNV and CDR2 is YYDKDF (reference sequence). This CDR3 has 18 residues. CDR3 nucleotide sequence: TGTGCCACCAGCAGGGGACAGGGTGGACGTCCCACGACAGATACGCAGTATTTT. Translating gives CATSRGQGGRPTTDTQYF.

This chain joins TRBV27 and TRBJ1-5; TRBD1 is a possible D gene (6 bases). Germline V gene sequence: CDR1 MNHEY, CDR2 SMNVEV (reference sequence). Trimming stripped 7 bases from V and 7 bases from J, with 35 bases between. CDR3 length: 20 amino acids. The CDR3 spells CASKDLRQGSSRSDSQPQHF. The DNA for the CDR3 is TGTGCCAGCAAGGATCTCCGGCAGGGGTCCTCCCGGAGTGATAGCCAGCCCCAGCATTTT.

This chain links TRBV4-1 with TRBJ2-1; 9 bases map to TRBD1. V lost 1 base and J lost 7; bases outside the gene matches: 5. Germline CDR1 is MGHRA and CDR2 is YSYEKL. This CDR3 is built from 15 residues. This CDR3 reads CASSQVGTGFNEQFF. The CDR3 coding sequence is TGCGCCAGCAGCCAAGTTGGGACAGGGTTTAATGAGCAGTTCTTC.

This clone came up a few times. This chain joins TRBV2 and TRBJ2-7, with 8 nucleotides matching TRBD1. The CDR3 contains 13 residues. V was pared by 7 bases and J by 7 bases, with 9 bases of the junction left unmatched. The germline CDR1 and CDR2 sequences are SNHLY and FYNNEI. CDR3 nucleotides: TGTGCCAGCATGACTCAGGGGGCGGGTGAGCAGTACTTC. Its protein product is CASMTQGAGEQYF.

J is TRBJ2-5 and V is TRBV15; D unclear. The CDR3 has 18 residues. Germline assignment: CDR1 LNHNV and CDR2 YYDKDF (reference sequence). Trimming shortened V by 2 bases and J by 5 bases, and 24 bases separated the two germline ends. The chain's CDR3 is CATSRPSPGIYWVETQYF. The CDR3 DNA is TGTGCCACCAGCAGACCATCGCCGGGCATATACTGGGTGGAGACCCAGTACTTC. The whole variable domain, remainder taken from reference TRBV15 and TRBJ2-5, is DAMVIQNPRYQVTQFGKPVTLSCSQTLNHNVMYWYQQKSSQAPKLLFHYYDKDFNNEADTPDNFQSRRPNTSFCFLDIRSPGLGDTAMYLCATSRPSPGIYWVETQYFGPGTRLLVL.

This clone showed up just once. V usage is TRBV19 and J usage is TRBJ1-1; no reliable D call. This CDR3 has 15 amino acids. CDR1 is LNHDA and CDR2 is SQIVND in the germline V gene (reference sequence). Deletions cut 7 bases from V and 4 bases from J, with 19 bases between. The CDR3 DNA reads as TGTGCCAGTATGATTGGATACAAAGAATCCACTGAAGCTTTCTTT. It encodes CASMIGYKESTEAFF.

The CDR3 sequence: CAWSSQADSPLHF. For the CDR3, the DNA is TGTGCCTGGAGTTCTCAGGCCGATTCACCCCTCCACTTT. The chain couples TRBV30 to TRBJ1-6; D is undetermined. The CDR3 totals 13 residues. Germline V CDR1 and CDR2: GTSNPN, SVGIG (reference sequence). V was cut by 2 bases and J by 8 bases, with 10 bases left in between.

V gene TRBV7-2 combines with J gene TRBJ2-1; the D gene is possibly TRBD1 (6 bases). Trimming shortened V by 5 bases and J by 2 bases, and 16 bases separated the two germline ends. CDR3 length: 16 amino acids. The germline gives CDR1 SGHTA, CDR2 FQGNSA. CDR3 bases: TGTGCCAGCAGCCAATCGTCAGGGGTCCCCTACAATGAGCAGTTCTTC. This gives the protein CASSQSSGVPYNEQFF.

This sequence joins TRBV15 and TRBJ1-2, with 7 bases matching TRBD1. The germline V gene has CDR1 LNHNV and CDR2 YYDKDF (reference sequence). Trimming cost V 5 bases and J 1 base; bases outside gene matches: 7. There are 15 residues in the CDR3. In nucleotides, the CDR3 is TGTGCCACCAGCGGACTCAGGGGGTTTAACTATGGCTACACCTTC. This translates into CATSGLRGFNYGYTF.

This chain joins TRBV7-8 and TRBJ2-2; 9 bases are shared with TRBD2. Germline lookup yields CDR1 SGHVS and CDR2 FQNEAQ. The ends lost 7 bases at V and 2 bases at J; junction bases unmatched: 2. The CDR3 loop spans 14 amino acids. In DNA, the CDR3 is TGTGCCAGCAAGCGGGGGGCTAACACCGGGGAGCTGTTTTTT. This translates into CASKRGANTGELFF.

This rearrangement joins TRBV30 to TRBJ1-2, with no clear D. The length of the CDR3 is 12 residues. Trimming cost V 3 bases and J 6 bases, with 11 bases left between them. The germline V gene encodes CDR1 GTSNPN and CDR2 SVGIG (reference sequence). In nucleotides, the CDR3 is TGTGCCTGGAGCCAATTGGGAAATGGCTACACCTTC. It translates to CAWSQLGNGYTF.

This clone has a handful of counts. The genes are TRBV7-6 and TRBJ2-7; maybe TRBD1 (6 bases). CDR3 length: 16 residues. V was trimmed by 1 base and J by 2 bases, leaving 15 bases between them. Per germline, CDR1 SGHVS and CDR2 FNYEAQ. The CDR3 coding sequence is TGTGCCAGCAGCTTAGGGTCGGACAGTAACACCTACGAGCAGTACTTC. Its translation is CASSLGSDSNTYEQYF.

This clone has only one observation. The chain links TRBV6-4 to TRBJ2-4, with a weak D call TRBD1 (6 bases). This CDR3 region has 16 residues. Trimming cost V 8 bases and J 2 bases, with 19 bases left between them. The germline CDR1 and CDR2 sequences are MRHNA and SNTAGT. CDR3 DNA sequence: TGTGCCAGCCGGAACTTACAGGGATCGTCCAAAAACATTCAGTACTTC. Its translation is CASRNLQGSSKNIQYF.

The chain carries TRBV5-1 and TRBJ2-7, with TRBD2 identical over 13 bases. The germline CDR1 and CDR2 sequences are SGHRS and YFSETQ. V was clipped by 4 bases and J by 4 bases; unmatched bases: 17. The CDR3 runs to 19 residues. Here the CDR3 DNA reads TGCGCCAGCAGCCAGAGAACCCACCGGACTAGCGGGGGACCGTACGAGCAGTACTTC. It translates to CASSQRTHRTSGGPYEQYF.

The genes are TRBV5-1 and TRBJ2-6; TRBD1 might be the D (6 bases). The germline CDR1 and CDR2 sequences are SGHRS and YFSETQ. Trimming stripped 0 bases from V and 0 bases from J, with 13 bases between. This CDR3 contains 18 residues. The CDR3 nucleotides read TGCGCCAGCAGCTTGGAGGGAAGAGGGGGCTCTGGGGCCAACGTCCTGACTTTC. Its translation: CASSLEGRGGSGANVLTF.

Only one count was recorded for this clone. The chain joins TRBV23-1 to TRBJ2-7; possibly TRBD1 for D (5 bases). TRBV23-1 is an ORF for which the function is uncertain. The CDR3 is 18 amino acids. Trimming pared 3 bases from V and 2 bases from J, leaving 23 bases between. The CDR3 nucleotides read TGCGCCAGCAGTCATTTCACTGTAGGACACCTTCGGGCCTACGAGCAGTACTTC. The encoded protein is CASSHFTVGHLRAYEQYF.

The chain carries TRBV12-3 or TRBV12-4 and TRBJ1-1; possible D gene TRBD1, 5 bases. The CDR3 has 13 amino acids. V was shortened by 7 bases and J by 1 base, with 10 bases between the two germline ends. The CDR3 region is CASIWGGNTEAFF. CDR3 coding DNA: TGTGCCAGCATATGGGGGGGGAACACTGAAGCTTTCTTT.

The gene calls are TRBV18 and TRBJ2-2; D is uncertain. The CDR3 is 17 residues long. Germline-derived CDR1 and CDR2 are KGHSH and LQKENI. V shed 5 bases and J shed 7 bases, with 23 bases lying between them. For the CDR3, the DNA is TGTGCCAGCTCATCGGAATCCGTGTGGAAGAATGGCGGGGAGCTGTTTTTT. It is translated as CASSSESVWKNGGELFF.

Only one count was recorded for this clone. The V call is TRBV6-2 or TRBV6-3, the J call TRBJ1-1, with D unclear. Per the germline V gene, CDR1 is MNHEY and CDR2 is SVGEGT. The V gene lost 0 bases and the J gene lost 8 bases, with 7 bases spanning the gap. The CDR3 loop spans 12 amino acids. The CDR3 DNA follows: TGTGCCAGCAGTTACTCGACGGCAGAAGCTTTCTTT. This gives the protein CASSYSTAEAFF.